The present T cell receptor (beta chain) was sequenced within a study of OX40 agonist ivuxolimab in advanced cancers. Study context: Administration of intravenous ivuxolimab to patients occurred every 2 weeks at 0.01 to 10 mg/kg.

Produced via immunoSEQ multiplex PCR; TCRdb's table is partial and in-frame only. The sample yields tens of thousands of clones, approximately 90% seen once. The germline V gene has CDR1 MNHNS and CDR2 SASEGT. The ends were cut back, 4 bases at V and 1 base at J, with 10 bases in the middle. This CDR3 is 14 amino acids long. This specimen was CD4+ or CD8+ T cells sorted from blood, taken in a trial of the OX40 agonist ivuxolimab. The receptor was derived from an adult with an advanced solid tumor such as melanoma, head and neck, liver or kidney cancer. This chain uses TRBV6-1 with TRBJ1-1, with D possibly TRBD1 on 6 matching bases. CDR3 amino acids: CASSGTAENTEAFF. DNA of the CDR3: TGTGCCAGCAGTGGGACAGCGGAGAACACTGAAGCTTTCTTT.